The 25 T cell receptor beta chains below come from one sample, sequenced in a study of OX40 agonist ivuxolimab in advanced cancers. The repertoire was sequenced with immunoSEQ multiplex PCR; TCRdb's copy has only in-frame clones and lacks some. The table includes 58,000 or so clones, around 81% detected once. Sequenced material: CD4+ or CD8+ T cells sorted from blood, taken in a trial of the OX40 agonist ivuxolimab. The receptors here all came from an adult with an advanced solid tumor such as melanoma, head and neck, liver or kidney cancer.

A word on this clone: The germline gene is not matched at one end of the junction; a read error may be the cause. The V and J genes are TRBV11-1 and TRBJ2-7; maybe TRBD2 (6 bases). The CDR3 totals 13 residues. Germline V CDR1 and CDR2: SGHAT, FQDESV (reference sequence). For the CDR3, the DNA is TGTGCCAGCAGCTTAGGCTCTCTAGCGCATCCTCACTTC. It encodes CASSLGSLAHPHF.

V and J are TRBV28 and TRBJ2-1; no firm D call. The CDR3 spans 17 residues. V shed 1 base and J shed 0 bases, with 13 bases lying between them. CDR1 and CDR2 (germline): MDHEN, SYDVKM. The CDR3 sequence: CASSLLGKLSSYNEQFF. In nucleotides, the CDR3 is TGTGCCAGCAGTTTATTGGGGAAACTAAGCTCCTACAATGAGCAGTTCTTC.

The chain employs TRBV7-6 and TRBJ2-2, with 10 bases identical to TRBD2. J was trimmed by 6 bases and V by 0 bases; bases with no gene match: 13. CDR1 SGHVS and CDR2 FNYEAQ come from the germline V gene. The CDR3 runs to 19 residues. CDR3 loop: CASSLALSQAGGPAGELFF. The CDR3 coding sequence is TGTGCCAGCAGCTTAGCGTTGTCCCAAGCGGGAGGGCCGGCCGGGGAGCTGTTTTTT.

V is TRBV20-1 and J is TRBJ2-5, with D unresolved. The CDR3 sequence is 11 residues long. CDR1 and CDR2 (germline): DFQATT, SNEGSKA (reference sequence). V gave up 6 bases and J gave up 7 bases, with 12 bases separating them. CDR3 protein: CSAPTATTQYF. CDR3 nucleotide sequence: TGCAGTGCCCCCACCGCAACGACCCAGTACTTC.

This chain connects TRBV28 to TRBJ2-5, with 7 bases identical to TRBD1. The assigned J gene may be wrong: the sequence end matches TRBJ2-7 better. The CDR3 loop spans 13 amino acids. Germline V lookup: CDR1 MDHEN, CDR2 SYDVKM. The CDR3 spells CASRPDRVGEQYF. The CDR3 bases are TGTGCCAGCAGACCCGACAGGGTCGGCGAGCAGTACTTC.

This clone was detected only once. The chain couples TRBV29-1 to TRBJ2-7; D is unclear. The V gene's germline CDR1 is SQVTM and CDR2 ANQGSEA. The CDR3 is 12 amino acids. The V and J ends lost 3 bases and 4 bases respectively, with 10 bases between them. The CDR3 sequence is CSVDIGDYEQYF. DNA for the CDR3: TGCAGCGTTGATATCGGCGATTACGAGCAGTACTTC.

The gene calls are TRBV7-8 and TRBJ2-7; TRBD1 matches at 8 bases. The CDR3 covers 14 residues. CDR1 is SGHVS, CDR2 FQNEAQ, per germline. V gave up 5 bases and J gave up 5 bases; unmatched junction bases: 8. The CDR3 DNA follows: TGTGCCAGCAGCCGCCTGACAGGGGACCACGAGCAGTACTTC. This translates into CASSRLTGDHEQYF.

This chain links TRBV28 with TRBJ2-4; maybe TRBD2 (5 bases). The CDR3 is 13 residues long. V dropped 8 bases and J dropped 4 bases, with 12 bases sitting between them. The V gene's germline CDR1 is MDHEN and CDR2 SYDVKM. CDR3 sequence reads: CASRGRWKNIQYF. DNA of the CDR3: TGTGCCAGCCGTGGGAGATGGAAAAACATTCAGTACTTC.

The rearrangement joins TRBV5-4 to TRBJ2-7, with D maybe TRBD1 (6 bases). Germline V gene data show CDR1 as SGHNT and CDR2 as YYREEE (reference sequence). V lost 3 bases and J lost 3, with 13 bases in between. The CDR3 consists of 14 residues. As DNA, the CDR3 is TGTGCCAGCAGCTCAAGGACAGCGGACTACGAGCAGTACTTC. Translated: CASSSRTADYEQYF.

This clone was seen only a few times. J is TRBJ2-7 and V is TRBV2, with D possibly matching TRBD1 (6 bases). Germline V gene sequence: CDR1 SNHLY, CDR2 FYNNEI. Trimming pared 5 bases from V and 2 bases from J, leaving 13 bases between. The CDR3 extends over 14 amino acids. The CDR3 DNA is TGTGCCAGCAGTACACAGGGTGTAGCCTACGAGCAGTACTTC. Amino acid sequence: CASSTQGVAYEQYF.

The gene calls are TRBV12-5 and TRBJ2-3; no firm D call. The CDR3 is 13 amino acids. V was trimmed by 2 bases and J by 3 bases, leaving 6 bases between them. In germline, CDR1 is LGHNT, CDR2 FRNRAP. CDR3: CASGLTQTDTQYF. DNA of the CDR3: TGTGCTAGTGGTTTGACACAAACAGATACGCAGTATTTT. Complete variable domain (other parts from reference TRBV12-5 and TRBJ2-3): DARVTQTPRHKVTEMGQEVTMRCQPILGHNTVFWYRQTMMQGLELLAYFRNRAPLDDSGMPKDRFSAEMPDATLATLKIQPSEPRDSAVYFCASGLTQTDTQYFGPGTRLTVL.

This clone occurred once. The chain uses TRBV28 and TRBJ1-5; the match to TRBD1 covers 7 bases. V dropped 2 bases and J dropped 3; count of bases not matched to a gene: 10. The CDR3 covers 17 residues. Germline CDR1 and CDR2: MDHEN and SYDVKM. The CDR3 reads CASSLKGADFFNQPQHF. CDR3 sequence (DNA): TGTGCCAGCAGTTTAAAGGGGGCAGATTTTTTCAATCAGCCCCAGCATTTT.

The chain has TRBV7-9 and TRBJ2-3, with D unclear. The germline V gene has CDR1 SEHNR and CDR2 FQNEAQ (reference sequence). This CDR3 spans 12 amino acids. The V end was cut by 5 bases, the J end by 2 bases, with 5 bases between. CDR3 nucleotides: TGTGCCAGCAGCCCCTTCACAGATACGCAGTATTTT. It yields the protein CASSPFTDTQYF.

This chain connects TRBV21-1 to TRBJ2-7; the table's D gene call, TRBD1, was not cross checked with the DNA. TRBV21-1 is recorded as a pseudogene. This CDR3 comprises 18 residues. CDR3 residues: CASSKPINRRKLTYEQYF. The CDR3 bases are TGTGCCAGCAGCAAACCGATTAACAGGCGAAAACTTACCTACGAGCAGTACTTC.

This clone was seen just once. The chain uses TRBV28 and TRBJ1-5; D gene uncertain. CDR1 and CDR2 from the germline V gene are MDHEN and SYDVKM. V was pared by 6 bases and J by 0 bases, with 12 bases between. The CDR3 runs to 15 residues. CDR3 sequence reads: CASRPGRGSNQPQHF. The CDR3 DNA reads as TGTGCCAGCAGACCGGGCCGGGGTAGCAATCAGCCCCAGCATTTT.

The J gene is TRBJ2-7, the V gene TRBV10-2; 10 bases fit TRBD2. The CDR3 sequence is 16 residues long. CDR1 is WSHSY, CDR2 SAAADI, per germline. Unmatched junction bases numbered 3, after V lost 0 bases and J lost 1 base. In nucleotides, the CDR3 is TGCGCCAGCAGTGAGTCGTTAGCGGGAGGTTCCTACGAGCAGTACTTC. The encoded protein is CASSESLAGGSYEQYF.

The chain recombines TRBV2 with TRBJ2-5, with D perhaps matching TRBD1 or TRBD2 (5 bases each). Trimming removed 3 bases from V and 6 bases from J, with 11 bases in between. Per germline, CDR1 SNHLY and CDR2 FYNNEI. The CDR3 is made up of 13 amino acids. The CDR3 DNA reads TGTGCCAGCAGTGAGGGACCGACAAAGACCCAGTACTTC. This translates into CASSEGPTKTQYF.

This sequence joins TRBV5-5 and TRBJ2-3; D remains ambiguous. Germline V gives CDR1 SGHKS, CDR2 YYEKEE (reference sequence). CDR3 length equals 12 residues. Deletions cut 2 bases from V and 5 bases from J, with 6 bases between. As DNA, the CDR3 is TGTGCCAGCAGCTTAAGTGTAGATACGCAGTATTTT. Amino acid sequence: CASSLSVDTQYF. The full variable domain, completed using reference TRBV5-5 and TRBJ2-3, is DAGVTQSPTHLIKTRGQQVTLRCSPISGHKSVSWYQQVLGQGPQFIFQYYEKEERGRGNFPDRFSARQFPNYSSELNVNALLLGDSALYLCASSLSVDTQYFGPGTRLTVL.

The CDR3 bases are TGTGCCAGCAGCTTAGGTCGAGAGACCCAGTACTTC. Amino acid sequence: CASSLGRETQYF. The V call is TRBV7-8, the J call TRBJ2-5; no clear D gene. The V end lost 1 base, the J end lost 4 bases, and 4 bases lay between the germline ends. Germline V gives CDR1 SGHVS, CDR2 FQNEAQ. This CDR3 comprises 12 residues.

The chain recombines TRBV7-9 with TRBJ1-5; D uncertain. Germline CDR1 SEHNR, CDR2 FQNEAQ (reference sequence). The CDR3 consists of 13 residues. Trimming pared 1 base from V and 3 bases from J, leaving 4 bases between. CDR3 residues: CASSLGYNQPQHF. DNA for the CDR3: TGTGCCAGCAGCTTAGGCTACAATCAGCCCCAGCATTTT.

This chain joins TRBV7-2 and TRBJ1-4; D is uncertain. The CDR3 sequence is 16 residues long. Looked up from germline, CDR1 is SGHTA and CDR2 is FQGNSA. V was pared by 7 bases and J by 3 bases, with 18 bases between. CDR3 in amino acids: CASTEQEADANEKLFF. The CDR3 bases are TGTGCCAGCACCGAACAAGAGGCTGACGCTAATGAAAAACTGTTTTTT.

The V gene is TRBV19, the J gene TRBJ1-2, with D possibly matching TRBD1 (6 bases). Germline CDR1 is LNHDA and CDR2 is SQIVND (reference sequence). The CDR3 sequence is 14 residues long. Trimming removed 7 bases from V and 3 bases from J, with 15 bases in between. The CDR3 loop is CASNLDRTDYGYTF. The CDR3 nucleotides are TGTGCCAGTAACCTCGACAGGACGGACTATGGCTACACCTTC.

This clone showed up just once. This chain joins TRBV5-1 and TRBJ2-1, with D perhaps TRBD1 (5 bases). Per the germline V gene, CDR1 is SGHRS and CDR2 is YFSETQ. V dropped 0 bases and J dropped 8 bases, with 9 bases sitting between them. The CDR3 spans 13 residues. CDR3 DNA sequence: TGCGCCAGCAGCTTGGAAGGGGCGGATGAGCAGTTCTTC. Its protein is CASSLEGADEQFF. Combining the CDR3 with reference TRBV5-1 and TRBJ2-1 gives the whole variable domain KAGVTQTPRYLIKTRGQQVTLSCSPISGHRSVSWYQQTPGQGLQFLFEYFSETQRNKGNFPGRFSGRQFSNSRSEMNVSTLELGDSALYLCASSLEGADEQFFGPGTRLTVL.

The V and J genes are TRBV6-6 and TRBJ2-1; no clear D gene. Germline CDR1 reads MNHNY; CDR2 reads SVGAGI (reference sequence). Trimming pared 2 bases from V and 4 bases from J, leaving 3 bases between. This CDR3 contains 12 residues. The CDR3 reads CASSYGYNEQFF. CDR3 DNA sequence: TGTGCCAGCAGTTACGGGTACAATGAGCAGTTCTTC.

The J gene is TRBJ2-1, the V gene TRBV2, with no clear D. The V gene lost 4 bases and the J gene lost 7 bases, with 11 bases spanning the gap. This CDR3 region has 13 residues. Germline V lookup: CDR1 SNHLY, CDR2 FYNNEI. The CDR3: CASSGREINEQFF. The DNA for the CDR3 is TGTGCCAGCAGTGGCCGTGAGATAAATGAGCAGTTCTTC.